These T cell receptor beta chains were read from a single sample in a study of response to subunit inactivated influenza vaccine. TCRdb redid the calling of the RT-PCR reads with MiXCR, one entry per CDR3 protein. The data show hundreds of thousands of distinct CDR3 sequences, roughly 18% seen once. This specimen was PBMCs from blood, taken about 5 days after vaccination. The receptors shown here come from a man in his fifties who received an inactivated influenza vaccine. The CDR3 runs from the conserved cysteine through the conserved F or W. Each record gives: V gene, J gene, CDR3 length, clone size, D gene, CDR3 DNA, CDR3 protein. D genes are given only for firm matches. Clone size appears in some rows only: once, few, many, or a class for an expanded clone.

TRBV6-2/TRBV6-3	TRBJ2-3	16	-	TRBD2	TGTGCCAGCAGTTATCGACGCGGGAGAGGTCTAGATACGCAGTATTTT	CASSYRRGRGLDTQYF
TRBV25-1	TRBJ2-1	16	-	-	TGTGCCAGCAGTGCTCCCCCCAGCGATCTATACAATGAGCAGTTCTTC	CASSAPPSDLYNEQFF
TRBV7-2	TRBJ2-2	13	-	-	TGTGCCAGCAGCGCCGGGCCCCCTGGGGAGCTGTTTTTT	CASSAGPPGELFF
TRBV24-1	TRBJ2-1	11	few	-	TGTGCCACCAGCGCCCTTAATGAGCAGTTCTTC	CATSALNEQFF
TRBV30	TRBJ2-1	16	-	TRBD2	TGTGCCCGCGGACTAGATCGATTCAGCTCCTACAATGAGCAGTTCTTC	CARGLDRFSSYNEQFF
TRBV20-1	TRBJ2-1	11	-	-	TGCAGTGGTCGCCAGACAAATGAGCAGTTCTTC	CSGRQTNEQFF
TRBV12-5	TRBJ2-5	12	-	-	TGTGCTAGTGGGTGGGGCGTGGAGACCCAGTACTTC	CASGWGVETQYF
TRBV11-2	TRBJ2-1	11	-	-	TGTGCCAGCAGATACGGCAATGAGCAGTTCTTC	CASRYGNEQFF
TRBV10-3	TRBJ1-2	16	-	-	TGTGCCATCAGTGAGTCGATGTCGTCCAGGCTCTATGGCTACACCTTC	CAISESMSSRLYGYTF
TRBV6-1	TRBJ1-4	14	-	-	TGTGCCAGCAGCTCGAGACGGGCTGGTGAAAAACTGTTTTTT	CASSSRRAGEKLFF
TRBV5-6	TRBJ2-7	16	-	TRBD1	TGTGCCAGCAGCTTGGAAGTCAGGACAGGGGGAAACGAGCAGTACTTC	CASSLEVRTGGNEQYF
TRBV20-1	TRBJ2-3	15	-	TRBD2	TGCAGTGCTGGGGGGGGGACTAGCGGCACAGATACGCAGTATTTT	CSAGGGTSGTDTQYF
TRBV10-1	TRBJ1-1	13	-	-	TGCGCCAGCAGTGCACAGTCGAACACTGAAGCTTTCTTT	CASSAQSNTEAFF
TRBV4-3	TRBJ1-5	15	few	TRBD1	TGCGCCAGCAGCCAGAGGACAGGGGGCTCTCAGCCCCAGCATTTT	CASSQRTGGSQPQHF
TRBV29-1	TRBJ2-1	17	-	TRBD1	TGCAGCGTTGAAGTGGCGGTCAGGGGGAGAAGGTACAATGAGCAGTTCTTC	CSVEVAVRGRRYNEQFF
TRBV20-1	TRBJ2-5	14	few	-	TGCAGTGCTAGACCCGGGACACTCCAAGAGACCCAGTACTTC	CSARPGTLQETQYF
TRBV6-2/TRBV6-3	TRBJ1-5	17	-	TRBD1	TGTGCCAGCAGCGCCGTCGGAGGGGGCTATAGCAATCAGCCCCAGCATTTT	CASSAVGGGYSNQPQHF
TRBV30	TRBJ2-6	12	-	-	TGTGCCTGGAGCAAAACCCTAGGGGCCCTGACTTTC	CAWSKTLGALTF
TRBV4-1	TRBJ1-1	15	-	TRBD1	TGCGCCAGCAGCCAGCAGGGGGGCATGAACACTGAAGCTTTCTTT	CASSQQGGMNTEAFF
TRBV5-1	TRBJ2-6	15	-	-	TGCGCCAGCAGCTTCCAGGGAGCTGGGGCCAACGTCCTGACTTTC	CASSFQGAGANVLTF
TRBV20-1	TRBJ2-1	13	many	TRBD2	TGCAGTGCTAGGCCCGGGACTACCAATGAGCAGTTCTTC	CSARPGTTNEQFF
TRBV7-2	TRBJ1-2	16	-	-	TGTGCCAGCAGCCCCAATTACCCAGGGGCGGTCGATGGCTACACCTTC	CASSPNYPGAVDGYTF
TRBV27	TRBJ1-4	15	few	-	TGTGCCAGCAGTCCCCGGGGGGTCCGGGGGGAAAAACTGTTTTTT	CASSPRGVRGEKLFF
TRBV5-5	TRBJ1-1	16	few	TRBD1	TGTGCCAGCAGCCCGGGACAGGGCATAGGGAACACTGAAGCTTTCTTT	CASSPGQGIGNTEAFF
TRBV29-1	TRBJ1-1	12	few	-	TGCAGCGTTGAAGATCCGAACACTGAAGCTTTCTTT	CSVEDPNTEAFF
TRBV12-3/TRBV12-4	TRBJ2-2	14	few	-	TGTGCCAGCAGTTTATCCAGGGACACCGGGGAGCTGTTTTTT	CASSLSRDTGELFF